This TCR beta chain was sequenced during a study of blood T cell repertoires in COVID-19. Study as a whole: Acute-phase and convalescent COVID-19 samples originated in the United States, Italy and Spain.

V was pared by 4 bases and J by 0 bases, with 5 bases of the junction left unmatched. Germline V gene sequence: CDR1 SGHDT, CDR2 YYEEEE. CDR3 length equals 17 residues. Study processing details: Amplifying reference gene primers gave estimates of nucleated cell counts. Only in-frame clones appear in the TCRdb table, and some are missing; sequencing was by immunoSEQ multiplex PCR. V, J and clone size are those of that table, while D and trimming were read from the DNA. Among over 350,000 clones listed, around 90% were seen once. The participants were between roughly 18 and 89 years old and came from 24 US areas.

Sequencing was performed on PBMCs or T cells enriched from blood (not recorded which). The chain joins TRBV5-6 to TRBJ1-6; 9 bases are a match to TRBD1. The receptor's source is a woman between 18 and 29 years old who had recovered from COVID-19. The CDR3 reads CASSTGTGTSYNSPLHF. As DNA, the CDR3 is TGTGCCAGCAGCACCGGGACAGGGACCTCCTATAATTCACCCCTCCACTTT.